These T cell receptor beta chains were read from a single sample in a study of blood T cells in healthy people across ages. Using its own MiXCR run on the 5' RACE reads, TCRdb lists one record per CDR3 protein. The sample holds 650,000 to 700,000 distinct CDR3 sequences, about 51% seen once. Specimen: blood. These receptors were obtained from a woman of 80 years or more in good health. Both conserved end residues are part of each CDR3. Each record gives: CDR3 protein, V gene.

CDR3: CSAHTTYPTDTQYF; V: TRBV20-1
CDR3: CASSHFSGGNTGELFF; V: TRBV3-1
CDR3: CASSESQARGYGYTF; V: TRBV25-1
CDR3: CASSLGVRLYEQYF; V: TRBV7-8
CDR3: CASSHRGGGAFF; V: TRBV3-1
CDR3: CASSPTRTSDSYEQYF; V: TRBV9
CDR3: CASSLDLRTDTQYF; V: TRBV5-1
CDR3: CASSQESGGWETQYF; V: TRBV3-1
CDR3: CAISEHQGNEAQYF; V: TRBV10-3
CDR3: CASSPGTDPQHF; V: TRBV12-3/TRBV12-4
CDR3: CASSALGAGRGGEAFF; V: TRBV7-9
CDR3: CASSLSAHGYEQYF; V: TRBV5-5
CDR3: CASSKGDRVDEQYF; V: TRBV21-1
CDR3: CASSLMGGPDEKLFF; V: TRBV4-1
CDR3: CASSEWGFF; V: TRBV2
CDR3: CASSSFGGGGEQFF; V: TRBV12-3/TRBV12-4
CDR3: CSAHSPFLGTAPTDTQYF; V: TRBV20-1
CDR3: CASSSWNEQFF; V: TRBV28
CDR3: CASAGDTDAQYF; V: TRBV7-3
CDR3: CSATTSGTQETQYF; V: TRBV29-1
CDR3: CSVRRDEQYF; V: TRBV29-1
CDR3: CASLLNGGQETQCF; V: TRBV3-1
CDR3: CASSPPLADSYEQYF; V: TRBV5-4
CDR3: CASSLRPGGPNTEAFF; V: TRBV5-1
CDR3: CATARGYNEQFF; V: TRBV15
CDR3: CATLTGRAFF; V: TRBV6-6
CDR3: CASSHGGSQEDTQYF; V: TRBV28
CDR3: CASWRPNHEQFF; V: TRBV6-5
CDR3: CASSPGLAGSLYYEQYF; V: TRBV5-1
CDR3: CASRSGHLYQETQYF; V: TRBV28
CDR3: CASSPGQRDSYGYTF; V: TRBV12-3/TRBV12-4
CDR3: CSASDAVRPNYGYTF; V: TRBV20-1
CDR3: CASSLGAGESAYEQYF; V: TRBV7-6
CDR3: CASSALLAGGETQYF; V: TRBV5-1
CDR3: CASSWGTDYSYTF; V: TRBV5-1
CDR3: CASSAWTSGILYEQYF; V: TRBV10-2
CDR3: CSAAGLAGGGGDTQYF; V: TRBV20-1
CDR3: CASSWGGTGSYEQYF; V: TRBV5-1
CDR3: CSAPPGSDTQYF; V: TRBV20-1
CDR3: CASSFEWEKDNEQFF; V: TRBV5-1
CDR3: CASSLDVTSGRGPSEQFF; V: TRBV5-1
CDR3: CSARGRGRPYNEQFF; V: TRBV20-1
CDR3: CASSVVYGETQYF; V: TRBV27
CDR3: CASSLGRGPGTEAFF; V: TRBV5-1
CDR3: CSAPGQGSQPQHF; V: TRBV20-1
CDR3: CASKGQTDTEAFF; V: TRBV27
CDR3: CASSQVGGSYNEQFF; V: TRBV3-1
CDR3: CASRPGQGYGYTF; V: TRBV6-5
CDR3: CASSGKGDGRETQYF; V: TRBV25-1
CDR3: CAWSALGGSSYNEQYF; V: TRBV30
CDR3: CASSPRTSGGRNEQFF; V: TRBV7-2
CDR3: CASTNSYNSPLHF; V: TRBV27
CDR3: CASSEIFGTGAPTDTQYF; V: TRBV25-1
CDR3: CASSVGGTSNYGYTF; V: TRBV9
CDR3: CASRPQGANEQYF; V: TRBV28